This T cell receptor beta chain comes out of a study of OX40 agonist ivuxolimab in advanced cancers. Overall study context: Intravenous ivuxolimab was administered to patients every 2 weeks at 0.01 to 10 mg/kg.

Concerning this clone: What it binds is unknown.

Sequenced by immunoSEQ multiplex PCR; TCRdb stores in-frame clones only, minus some. The sample records about 150,000 clones, 90% to 95% being singletons. Enrollment shut out patients with autoimmune disease history or systemic immunosuppression. Overall study findings and caveats: Specificity for antigen went undetermined in the expanded peripheral T cells. Some patients without response likewise showed low normalized clonal expansion.

The TCR sequence derives from an adult with an advanced solid tumor such as melanoma, head and neck, liver or kidney cancer. Sequenced here: CD4+ or CD8+ T cells sorted from blood, sampled in a trial of the OX40 agonist ivuxolimab.

The DNA of the CDR3 is TGTGCCAGCAGAAACCCCGGGCAAGGCACAGATACGCAGTATTTT. This codes for CASRNPGQGTDTQYF. The chain joins TRBV6-5 to TRBJ2-3; D gene unclear. The CDR3 runs 15 residues. The V gene's germline CDR1 is MNHEY and CDR2 SVGAGI. The V end lost 6 bases, the J end lost 1 base, and 14 bases lay between the germline ends.